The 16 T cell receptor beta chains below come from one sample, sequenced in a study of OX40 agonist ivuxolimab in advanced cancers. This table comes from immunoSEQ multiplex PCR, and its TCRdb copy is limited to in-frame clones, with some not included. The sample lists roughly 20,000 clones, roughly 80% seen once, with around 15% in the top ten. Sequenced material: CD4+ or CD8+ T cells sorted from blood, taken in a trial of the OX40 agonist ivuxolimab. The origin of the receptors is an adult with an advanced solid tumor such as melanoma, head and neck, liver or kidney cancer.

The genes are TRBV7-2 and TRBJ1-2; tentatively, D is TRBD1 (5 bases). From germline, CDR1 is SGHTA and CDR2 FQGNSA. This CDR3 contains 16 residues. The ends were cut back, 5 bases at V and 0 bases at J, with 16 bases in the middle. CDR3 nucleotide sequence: TGTGCCAGCAGCCGTCGGCAGGGCGCAGCTAACTATGGCTACACCTTC. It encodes CASSRRQGAANYGYTF.

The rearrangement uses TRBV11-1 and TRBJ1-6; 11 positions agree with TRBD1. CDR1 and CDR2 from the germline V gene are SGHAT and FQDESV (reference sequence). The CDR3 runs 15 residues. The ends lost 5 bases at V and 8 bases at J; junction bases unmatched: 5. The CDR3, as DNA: TGTGCCAGCAGCCGGGGGACAGGGGGAGATTCACCCCTCCACTTT. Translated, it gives CASSRGTGGDSPLHF.

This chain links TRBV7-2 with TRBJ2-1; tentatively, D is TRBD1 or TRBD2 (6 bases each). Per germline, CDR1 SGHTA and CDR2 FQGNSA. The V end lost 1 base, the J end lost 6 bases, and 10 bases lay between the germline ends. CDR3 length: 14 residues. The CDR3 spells CASSLGGAGNEQFF. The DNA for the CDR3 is TGTGCCAGCAGCTTAGGGGGGGCAGGCAATGAGCAGTTCTTC.

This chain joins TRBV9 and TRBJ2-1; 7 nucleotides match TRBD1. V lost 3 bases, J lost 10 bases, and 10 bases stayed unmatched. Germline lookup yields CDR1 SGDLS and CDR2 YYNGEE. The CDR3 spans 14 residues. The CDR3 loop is CASSATTGIGEQFF. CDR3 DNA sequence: TGTGCCAGCAGCGCCACGACAGGGATCGGAGAGCAGTTCTTC.

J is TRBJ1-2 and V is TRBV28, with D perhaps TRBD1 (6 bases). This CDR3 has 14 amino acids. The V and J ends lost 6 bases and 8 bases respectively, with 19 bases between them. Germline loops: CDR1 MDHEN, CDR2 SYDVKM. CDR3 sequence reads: CASRPITGYRGYTF. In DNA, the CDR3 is TGTGCCAGCAGACCTATTACAGGGTACAGGGGCTACACCTTC.

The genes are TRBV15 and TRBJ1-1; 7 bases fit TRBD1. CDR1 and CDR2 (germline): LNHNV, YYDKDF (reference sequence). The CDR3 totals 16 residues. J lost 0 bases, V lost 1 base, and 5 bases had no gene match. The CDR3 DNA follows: TGTGCCACCAGCAGAGGAGGGGGCAGGATGAACACTGAAGCTTTCTTT. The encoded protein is CATSRGGGRMNTEAFF.

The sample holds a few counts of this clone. The CDR3 spells CASSLGIGGELFF. The DNA for the CDR3 is TGCGCCAGCAGCTTGGGGATAGGCGGGGAGCTGTTTTTT. The J gene is TRBJ2-2, the V gene TRBV5-1, with D hard to call. Trimming removed 0 bases from V and 7 bases from J, with 7 bases in between. In germline, CDR1 is SGHRS, CDR2 YFSETQ. The CDR3 sequence is 13 residues long.

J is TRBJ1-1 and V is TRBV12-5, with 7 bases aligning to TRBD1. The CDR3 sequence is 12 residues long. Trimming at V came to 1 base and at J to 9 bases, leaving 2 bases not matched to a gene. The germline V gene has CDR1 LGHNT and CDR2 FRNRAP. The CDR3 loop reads CASGLGQGKAFF. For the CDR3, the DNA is TGTGCTAGTGGTTTGGGACAGGGAAAAGCTTTCTTT.

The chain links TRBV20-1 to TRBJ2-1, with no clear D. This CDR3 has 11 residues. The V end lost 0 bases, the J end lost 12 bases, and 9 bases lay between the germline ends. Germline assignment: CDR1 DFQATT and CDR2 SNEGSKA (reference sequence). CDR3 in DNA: TGCAGTGCTAGAGATAGGCGGAGGCAGTTCTTC. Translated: CSARDRRRQFF.

CDR3 in amino acids: CASSQDTGQPQHF. The CDR3 DNA reads TGCGCCAGCAGCCAAGATACTGGCCAGCCCCAGCATTTT. This chain uses TRBV4-3 with TRBJ1-5, with D unresolved. The CDR3 sequence is 13 residues long. V was shortened by 0 bases and J by 7 bases, with 7 bases between the two germline ends. Germline assignment: CDR1 LGHNA and CDR2 YSLEER.

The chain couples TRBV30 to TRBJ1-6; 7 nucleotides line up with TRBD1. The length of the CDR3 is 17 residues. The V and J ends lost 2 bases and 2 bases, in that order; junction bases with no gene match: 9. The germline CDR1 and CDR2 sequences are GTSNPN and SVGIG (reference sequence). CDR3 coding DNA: TGTGCCTGGAGTTCCATGACAGGGATCGCCTATAATTCACCCCTCCACTTT. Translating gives CAWSSMTGIAYNSPLHF.

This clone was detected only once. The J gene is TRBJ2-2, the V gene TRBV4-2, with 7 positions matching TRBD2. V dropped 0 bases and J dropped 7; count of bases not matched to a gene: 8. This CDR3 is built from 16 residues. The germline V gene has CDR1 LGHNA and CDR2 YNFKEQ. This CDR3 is CASSQEGGSLSGELFF. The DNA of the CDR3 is TGTGCCAGCAGCCAAGAGGGCGGGAGTCTGAGCGGGGAGCTGTTTTTT.

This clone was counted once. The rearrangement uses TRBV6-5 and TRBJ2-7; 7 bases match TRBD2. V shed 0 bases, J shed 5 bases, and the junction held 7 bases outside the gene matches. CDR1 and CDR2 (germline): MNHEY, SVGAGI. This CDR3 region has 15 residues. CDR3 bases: TGTGCCAGCAGTTACTCTCCCGGGGGGTTCAACGAGCAGTACTTC. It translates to CASSYSPGGFNEQYF.

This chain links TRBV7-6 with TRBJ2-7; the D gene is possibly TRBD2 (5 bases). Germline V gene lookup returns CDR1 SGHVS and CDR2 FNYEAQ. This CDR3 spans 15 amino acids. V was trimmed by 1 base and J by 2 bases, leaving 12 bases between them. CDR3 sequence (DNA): TGTGCCAGCAGCTTAGAAGAGGGAGCCACCTACGAGCAGTACTTC. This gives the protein CASSLEEGATYEQYF. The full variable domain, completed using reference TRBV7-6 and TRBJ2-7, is GAGVSQSPRYKVTKRGQDVALRCDPISGHVSLYWYRQALGQGPEFLTYFNYEAQQDKSGLPNDRFSAERPEGSISTLTIQRTEQRDSAMYRCASSLEEGATYEQYFGPGTRLTVT.

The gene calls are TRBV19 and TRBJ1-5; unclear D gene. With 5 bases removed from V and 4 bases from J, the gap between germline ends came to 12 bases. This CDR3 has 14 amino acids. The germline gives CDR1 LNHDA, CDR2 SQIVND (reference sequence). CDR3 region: CASSWAQANQPQHF. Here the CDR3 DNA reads TGTGCCAGTAGTTGGGCCCAAGCTAATCAGCCCCAGCATTTT.

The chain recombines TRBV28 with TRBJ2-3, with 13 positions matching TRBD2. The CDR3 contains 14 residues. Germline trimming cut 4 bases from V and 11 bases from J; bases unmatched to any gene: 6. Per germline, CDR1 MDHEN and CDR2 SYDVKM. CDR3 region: CASSSPRLAGGQYF. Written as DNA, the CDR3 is TGTGCCAGCAGTTCTCCTCGACTAGCGGGAGGGCAGTATTTT. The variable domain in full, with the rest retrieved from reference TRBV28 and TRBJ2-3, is DVKVTQSSRYLVKRTGEKVFLECVQDMDHENMFWYRQDPGLGLRLIYFSYDVKMKEKGDIPEGYSVSREKKERFSLILESASTNQTSMYLCASSSPRLAGGQYFGPGTRLTVL.